The 27 T cell receptor beta chains reported below all come from one sample, sequenced in a study of regulatory T cells in long-lasting Graves disease. The time point was: newly diagnosed GD, antithyroid drugs for less than 3 months. From PBMCs, RNA was extracted and then used to make the TCR library. TCR beta libraries were built with iRepertoire HTBI primers and Arm-PCR of CDR3 regions. MiXCR was run by TCRdb on the multiplex PCR reads, yielding one entry per CDR3 protein. Of a few hundred thousand distinct CDR3 sequences listed, over 15% are singletons. This same sample was also taken into another study, of T cells in Graves' hyperthyroidism and ophthalmopathy.

Specimen: peripheral blood mononuclear cells (PBMCs), collected at new diagnosis, from a patient treated with antithyroid drugs. The receptors originated from a middle-aged man with Graves disease.

The V and J genes are TRBV15 and TRBJ2-5; 7 positions match TRBD1. The CDR3 consists of 15 residues. The trim removed 0 bases at V and 4 bases at J, leaving 5 bases unmatched. CDR1 and CDR2 from the germline V gene are LNHNV and YYDKDF (reference sequence). For the CDR3, the DNA is TGTGCCACCAGCAGAGATAGTAACAGGGGAGAGACCCAGTACTTC. It yields the protein CATSRDSNRGETQYF.

This clonotype was observed many times. V is TRBV28 and J is TRBJ1-1; tentatively, D is TRBD1 (5 bases). This CDR3 has 14 residues. The germline CDR1 and CDR2 sequences are MDHEN and SYDVKM. V was pared by 5 bases and J by 1 base, with 11 bases between. The CDR3 coding sequence is TGTGCCAGCAGTCCCCCCCAGGGGAACACTGAAGCTTTCTTT. This codes for CASSPPQGNTEAFF.

This clonotype occurred a few times. This sequence joins TRBV5-1 and TRBJ2-7, with D perhaps TRBD1 or TRBD2 (5 bases each). Per the germline V gene, CDR1 is SGHRS and CDR2 is YFSETQ. This CDR3 has 15 residues. Trimming pared 3 bases from V and 6 bases from J, leaving 19 bases between. This CDR3 reads CASSWTSGPEGEQYF. The CDR3 nucleotides are TGCGCCAGCAGCTGGACGTCGGGACCGGAAGGCGAGCAGTACTTC.

This clonotype was seen ten or more times. The V gene is TRBV7-9, the J gene TRBJ2-1, with D possibly TRBD1 on 6 matching bases. The J call is in doubt because the DNA end fits TRBJ2-3 better. Looked up from germline, CDR1 is SEHNR and CDR2 is FQNEAQ (reference sequence). The CDR3 consists of 12 residues. The CDR3 DNA reads TGTGCCAGCAGCCCACCCAGGGGCACGCAGTATTTT. Amino acid sequence: CASSPPRGTQYF.

The sample holds a few counts of this clonotype. A junction boundary mismatches the germline segment, possibly from a read error. The chain is built from TRBV6-5 and TRBJ1-5; 12 bases are shared with TRBD1. Germline V lookup: CDR1 MNHEY, CDR2 SVGAGI. This CDR3 has 18 residues. The DNA of the CDR3 is TGTGCCAGCAGTTACCGGGACAGGGGGCTCGTTAGCAATCAGCCCCCGCATTTT. The encoded protein is CASSYRDRGLVSNQPPHF.

In this sample, this clonotype turned up many times. The V gene is TRBV28, the J gene TRBJ2-1, with D possibly matching TRBD2 (6 bases). Germline assignment: CDR1 MDHEN and CDR2 SYDVKM. This CDR3 is 13 amino acids long. Trimming stripped 2 bases from V and 4 bases from J, with 6 bases between. The CDR3 sequence: CASSLRGYNEQFF. The CDR3 DNA is TGTGCCAGCAGTTTACGGGGGTACAATGAGCAGTTCTTC.

This chain uses TRBV7-9 with TRBJ2-2, with D unclear. The CDR3 is made up of 13 amino acids. The germline gives CDR1 SEHNR, CDR2 FQNEAQ (reference sequence). The V and J ends lost 5 bases and 5 bases respectively, with 9 bases between them. The DNA of the CDR3 is TGTGCCAGCAGCGTGACTTTAACCGGGGAGCTGTTTTTT. Its translation: CASSVTLTGELFF.

This clonotype was found many times. The J gene is TRBJ2-7, the V gene TRBV20-1; 8 bases align to TRBD2. V lost 2 bases and J lost 8; bases outside the gene matches: 8. The germline V gene encodes CDR1 DFQATT and CDR2 SNEGSKA (reference sequence). The CDR3 totals 13 residues. The CDR3 nucleotides read TGCAGTGCTAGAAGTCCAGGCGGGGGGCAGCAGTACTTC. It encodes CSARSPGGGQQYF.

This clonotype appeared a few times. The chain is built from TRBV20-1 and TRBJ1-1; 8 nucleotides align to TRBD1. CDR1 is DFQATT and CDR2 is SNEGSKA in the germline V gene (reference sequence). After removal of 6 bases from V and 5 bases from J, the junction contained 8 bases not matched to a gene. The length of the CDR3 is 13 residues. The CDR3: CSARQGMGTEAFF. The CDR3, as DNA: TGCAGTGCGAGACAGGGGATGGGAACTGAAGCTTTCTTT.

The CDR3 reads CASEPGNTEAFF. As DNA, the CDR3 is TGTGCCAGCGAACCTGGGAACACTGAAGCTTTCTTT. This chain uses TRBV2 with TRBJ1-1, with D unclear. The CDR3 contains 12 residues. V lost 8 bases and J lost 1, with 8 bases in between. In germline, CDR1 is SNHLY, CDR2 FYNNEI.

Only a few counts were recorded for this clonotype. V gene TRBV20-1 combines with J gene TRBJ2-2; D uncertain. V was clipped by 7 bases and J by 4 bases, with 13 bases between them. The CDR3 totals 13 residues. CDR1 and CDR2 (germline): DFQATT, SNEGSKA (reference sequence). The DNA for the CDR3 is TGCAGTGTTTTGGAAGGTCGCACCGGGGAGCTGTTTTTT. Its translation: CSVLEGRTGELFF.

The chain links TRBV20-1 to TRBJ2-2; 8 bases map to TRBD1. Germline V gene sequence: CDR1 DFQATT, CDR2 SNEGSKA (reference sequence). The V segment lost 1 base and the J segment 3 bases; nucleotides outside the gene matches: 7. CDR3 length equals 16 residues. CDR3 residues: CSARAPDRADTGELFF. The DNA of the CDR3 is TGCAGTGCTAGAGCCCCGGACAGGGCGGACACCGGGGAGCTGTTTTTT.

This clonotype was seen more than once but under ten times. The rearrangement uses TRBV7-9 and TRBJ2-5; D gene ambiguous. CDR3 length: 14 residues. V lost 3 bases and J 2 bases, leaving 10 bases between the germline ends. In germline, CDR1 is SEHNR, CDR2 FQNEAQ (reference sequence). CDR3 sequence: CASSFLHSQETQYF. The CDR3 nucleotides are TGTGCCAGCAGCTTTTTGCACAGTCAAGAGACCCAGTACTTC.

This clonotype was seen many times. The J gene is TRBJ1-3, the V gene TRBV11-2, with 9 bases identical to TRBD1. CDR1 is SGHAT, CDR2 FQNNGV, per germline. The CDR3 has 16 amino acids. Germline trimming cut 5 bases from V and 4 bases from J; bases unmatched to any gene: 9. CDR3 protein: CASSPQPGTGGNTIYF. The CDR3 bases are TGTGCCAGCAGCCCTCAACCTGGGACAGGGGGAAACACCATATATTTT.

This clonotype was counted many times. The V and J genes are TRBV6-5 and TRBJ1-5, with 10 positions matching TRBD1. This CDR3 is 15 amino acids long. In germline, CDR1 is MNHEY, CDR2 SVGAGI. The trim removed 2 bases at V and 7 bases at J, leaving 5 bases unmatched. The CDR3 nucleotides are TGTGCCAGCAGTTACCCCCAGGGACAGGGGCAGCCCCAGCATTTT. This sequence encodes CASSYPQGQGQPQHF.

The J gene is TRBJ1-6, the V gene TRBV6-1; tentatively, D is TRBD1 (5 bases). The CDR3 is 16 residues long. Germline CDR1 is MNHNS and CDR2 is SASEGT. The V gene lost 1 base and the J gene lost 6 bases, with 13 bases spanning the gap. The CDR3 here is CASSEVPPGSNSPLHF. CDR3 sequence (DNA): TGTGCCAGCAGTGAAGTCCCGCCAGGGAGTAATTCACCCCTCCACTTT.

This clonotype was seen a few times. The chain has TRBV5-6 and TRBJ2-7; maybe TRBD1 (6 bases). V lost 3 bases, J lost 2 bases, and 15 bases lay in between. This CDR3 is 15 amino acids long. The germline CDR1 and CDR2 sequences are SGHDT and YYEEEE. The DNA of the CDR3 is TGTGCCAGCAGCTCCAGGGGTCAGACGGCCTACGAGCAGTACTTC. It yields the protein CASSSRGQTAYEQYF.

This clonotype came up many times. The V and J genes are TRBV28 and TRBJ1-5; no clear D gene. V lost 4 bases to trimming and J lost 0 bases, with 10 bases between them. Looked up from germline, CDR1 is MDHEN and CDR2 is SYDVKM. The CDR3 runs to 15 residues. As DNA, the CDR3 is TGTGCCAGCAGTTGGGGAGCCGATAGCAATCAGCCCCAGCATTTT. Its protein product is CASSWGADSNQPQHF.

In the case of this clonotype: A much larger clone is a single base away; this may be a read error. V usage is TRBV18 and J usage is TRBJ1-5; D is unresolved. CDR3 length: 13 residues. Germline-derived CDR1 and CDR2 are KGHSH and LQKENI. The CDR3 bases are TGTGCCAACTCACCAGGCTTCAATCAGCCCCAGCATTTT. It yields the protein CANSPGFNQPQHF. Using reference TRBV18 and TRBJ1-5 for the parts outside the CDR3, the full variable domain is NAGVMQNPRHLVRRRGQEARLRCSPMKGHSHVYWYRQLPEEGLKFMVYLQKENIIDESGMPKERFSAEFPKEGPSILRIQQVVRGDSAAYFCANSPGFNQPQHFGDGTRLSIL.

Many counts were recorded for this clonotype. The chain combines TRBV12-3 or TRBV12-4 with TRBJ2-7, with 7 bases that match TRBD1. V lost 8 bases and J lost 5; bases outside the gene matches: 9. The CDR3 has 13 residues. CDR3 in DNA: TGTGCCAGCTCCCGGCTACAGGGGCACGAGCAGTACTTC. Encoded protein: CASSRLQGHEQYF.

This clonotype came up many times. The chain links TRBV18 to TRBJ1-4; D uncertain. The V end was cut by 6 bases, the J end by 4 bases, with 9 bases between. The CDR3 loop spans 13 amino acids. Germline-derived CDR1 and CDR2 are KGHSH and LQKENI. The CDR3 spells CASSPALNEKLFF. The CDR3 region has the DNA TGTGCCAGCTCCCCAGCACTTAATGAAAAACTGTTTTTT. The whole variable domain, filled in from reference TRBV18 and TRBJ1-4, reads NAGVMQNPRHLVRRRGQEARLRCSPMKGHSHVYWYRQLPEEGLKFMVYLQKENIIDESGMPKERFSAEFPKEGPSILRIQQVVRGDSAAYFCASSPALNEKLFFGSGTQLSVL.

The V gene is TRBV4-3, the J gene TRBJ2-3; D possibly corresponds to TRBD1 (6 bases). V was clipped by 0 bases and J by 6 bases, with 19 bases between them. Per the germline V gene, CDR1 is LGHNA and CDR2 is YSLEER. This CDR3 is built from 17 residues. CDR3 nucleotide sequence: TGCGCCAGCAGCCAAGATGTCAGTGGGGGCTACCACGATACGCAGTATTTT. Protein: CASSQDVSGGYHDTQYF.

This clonotype was counted at least ten times. This chain joins TRBV5-1 and TRBJ2-1, with 8 bases that match TRBD2. This CDR3 has 16 residues. V shed 3 bases and J 4 bases; nucleotides not matched to a gene: 9. In germline, CDR1 is SGHRS, CDR2 YFSETQ. The CDR3, as DNA: TGCGCCAGCAGCTCTACTAGCGGTCCCACTTACAATGAGCAGTTCTTC. Protein: CASSSTSGPTYNEQFF.

The chain has TRBV28 and TRBJ2-3, with a tentative D call TRBD1 (6 bases). Gene TRBJ1-5 matches the end of the DNA better, so the J call may be wrong. The CDR3 runs 17 residues. In germline, CDR1 is MDHEN, CDR2 SYDVKM. The CDR3 sequence is CASSITRQARRADTQHF. CDR3 in DNA: TGTGCCAGCAGTATCACAAGACAGGCCAGGCGCGCAGATACGCAGCATTTT.

The chain links TRBV20-1 to TRBJ1-4; a possible D gene is TRBD1 (6 bases). V lost 1 base, J lost 7 bases, and 13 bases lay in between. From germline, CDR1 is DFQATT and CDR2 SNEGSKA (reference sequence). This CDR3 spans 14 amino acids. The CDR3 coding sequence is TGCAGTGCTAGAGGGGGGCAAACCTTTGAAAAACTGTTTTTT. It specifies CSARGGQTFEKLFF.

This clonotype has a count of ten or more. The V and J genes are TRBV28 and TRBJ1-5; D possibly corresponds to TRBD1 (5 bases). The germline V gene encodes CDR1 MDHEN and CDR2 SYDVKM. The CDR3 sequence is 15 residues long. V was trimmed by 0 bases and J by 7 bases, leaving 13 bases between them. This CDR3 reads CASSLWPGMRQPQHF. The CDR3 DNA is TGTGCCAGCAGTTTATGGCCAGGGATGAGGCAGCCCCAGCATTTT.

This clonotype was observed at least ten times. This rearrangement joins TRBV28 to TRBJ1-2; D gene unclear. CDR1 is MDHEN, CDR2 SYDVKM, per germline. The length of the CDR3 is 13 residues. Trimming cost V 3 bases and J 8 bases, with 13 bases left between them. CDR3 protein: CASSFRDRFGYTF. The CDR3 nucleotides read TGTGCCAGCAGTTTTCGAGATCGCTTCGGCTACACCTTC.